The clone carrying this T cell receptor beta chain was detected only a few times. What it recognizes is unknown. Caucasian heritage predominated among both patients and controls. TCRdb's table, derived via immunoSEQ multiplex PCR, lists solely in-frame clones and lacks some. The table lists about 26,000 clones, with no singletons. These data come from a study of T cell clonality in common variable immunodeficiency. Whole-study results and caveats: Compared with healthy controls, CVID subjects showed increased TCRbeta clonality, mostly in about a third. The cause of increased CVID clonality remains unclear without subpopulation sequencing. In common variable immunodeficiency, TCR beta chains reportedly carried fewer deletions and N-nucleotide insertions.

Material for sequencing was peripheral blood mononuclear cells. The receptor was isolated from a human donor with common variable immunodeficiency.

Here the CDR3 reads CSARSSGRNEQYF. The sequenced part of the CDR3 DNA is TGCAGTGCTCGGTCTAGCGGGAGAAACGAG. V and J are TRBV20-1 and TRBJ2-7; 10 nucleotides match TRBD2. Read sequence stops 3 residues before the CDR3 end, and the germline J gene provides the missing end. CDR3 length equals 13 residues. Germline values: CDR1 DFQATT, CDR2 SNEGSKA (reference sequence). V was clipped by 5 bases and J by 5 bases; unmatched bases: 6.